Here is one T cell receptor (beta chain) with its context. Assay: immunoSEQ multiplex PCR; the TCRdb copy retains only in-frame clones and omits some. The data contain fewer than 1,000 clones, less than 65% of them singletons. The data derive from a study of tumor T cells in aggressive B-cell lymphoma. The TCR comes from an adult with diffuse large B cell lymphoma. The sequencing input was tumor tissue.

The chain's CDR3 is CASSQPRRTSGGARGTDTQYF. CDR3 in DNA: TGCGCCAGCAGCCAACCCCGGCGGACTAGCGGGGGGGCGAGGGGAACAGATACGCAGTATTTT. J is TRBJ2-3 and V is TRBV4-3; 15 positions match TRBD2. Unmatched junction bases numbered 15, after V lost 2 bases and J lost 3 bases. Germline loops: CDR1 LGHNA, CDR2 YSLEER. The CDR3 covers 21 residues.